This TCR beta chain stems from a study of CD8+ T cells in alopecia areata. Study-level background: Treated patients were given oral tofacitinib, which was dosed at 5 to 10 mg twice daily.

RNA, once extracted, was reverse transcribed into cDNA for use as the sequencing template. Sequencing used immunoSEQ multiplex PCR; TCRdb keeps in-frame clones, though not all of them. The sample includes 9,500 to 15,000 clones, 50% to 60% of them seen just once. The CDR3 sequence is 17 residues long. The J segment lost 1 base and the V segment lost 4 bases, leaving 8 bases of the junction unmatched. Germline assignment: CDR1 LGHNA and CDR2 YSLEER. Points from the study as a whole: Sharing of TCRs across patients appeared less clear than in mice, possibly for HLA-related reasons.

Patients with alopecia areata provided lesional scalp punch biopsies as well as peripheral blood. In regard to this clone: Its antigen is undetermined.

The TCR was taken from a human donor with alopecia areata. What was sequenced was skin. The rearrangement links TRBV4-3 to TRBJ2-3, with 10 bases that match TRBD2. This CDR3 is CASSPLTSGDRTDTQYF. Written as DNA, the CDR3 is TGCGCCAGCAGCCCCCTAACTAGCGGGGACCGCACAGATACGCAGTATTTT.